This T cell receptor beta chain was retrieved from a study of blood T cells in healthy people across ages. The authors ran a second PCR of 7 to 11 cycles using a sample-barcoded 5' primer and a J-beta primer mix. The template-switch adaptor was a 5' adaptor with 12 random nucleotides. It tagged each cDNA molecule. TCRdb analysed the 5' RACE reads with MiXCR anew, one entry per CDR3 protein. This sample has hundreds of thousands of distinct CDR3 sequences, with 25% to 30% found just once. Trimming took 0 bases from V and 9 from J, leaving 21 bases between them. Germline V lookup: CDR1 SGHVS, CDR2 FNYEAQ. CDR3 size: 18 residues. Overall study findings and caveats: Among T cells, TCR beta diversity per million cells dropped roughly linearly as age rose. Donors of long life had a larger count of naive CD4+ cells and greater diversity than aged donors.

In its sample, this clonotype was seen many times. Its antigen is undetermined. The chain links TRBV7-6 to TRBJ1-6; D is undetermined. This sequence was found in a woman aged 80 or older in good health. Sequencing was done on a sample of blood. The chain's CDR3 is CASSLAPGLHESGSPLHF. In nucleotides, the CDR3 is TGTGCCAGCAGCTTAGCCCCCGGGCTCCATGAGTCGGGTTCACCCCTCCACTTT.